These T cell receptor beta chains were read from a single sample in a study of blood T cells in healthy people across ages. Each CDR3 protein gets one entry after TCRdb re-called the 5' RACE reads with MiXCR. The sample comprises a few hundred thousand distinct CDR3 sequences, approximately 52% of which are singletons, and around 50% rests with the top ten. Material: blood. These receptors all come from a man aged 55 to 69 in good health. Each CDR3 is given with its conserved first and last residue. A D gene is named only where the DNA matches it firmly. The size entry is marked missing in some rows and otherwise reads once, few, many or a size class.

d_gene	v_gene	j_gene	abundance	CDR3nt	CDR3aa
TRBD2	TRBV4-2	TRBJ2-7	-	TGTGCCAGCAGCCAAGCGGTTAGCGGGCGATACAATGAGCAGTACTTC	CASSQAVSGRYNEQYF
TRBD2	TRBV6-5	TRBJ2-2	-	TGTGCCAGCAGTTACGCGAGCGGGAGGGGCGGGGAGCTGTTTTTT	CASSYASGRGGELFF
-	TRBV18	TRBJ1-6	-	TGTGCCAGCTCACCAAGCCCGGGTGTAAGATCGCCCCTCCACTTT	CASSPSPGVRSPLHF
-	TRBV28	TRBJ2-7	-	TGTGCCGGCGGACAAGTACGATACGAGCAGTACTTC	CAGGQVRYEQYF
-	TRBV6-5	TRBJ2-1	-	TGTGCCAGCAGTTGGGGGGGCTCCAATGAGCAGTTCTTC	CASSWGGSNEQFF
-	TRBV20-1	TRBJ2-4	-	TGCAGTGTTGGGCAGGGCGGAGACATTCAGTACTTC	CSVGQGGDIQYF
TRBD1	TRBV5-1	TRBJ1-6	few	TGCGCCAGCAGCTTGGCCTTGACAGGGGGCGGTTCACCCCTCCACTTT	CASSLALTGGGSPLHF
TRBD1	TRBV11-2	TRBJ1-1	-	TGTGCCAGCTACTTACGGACAGGGCCTGAAGCTTTCTTT	CASYLRTGPEAFF
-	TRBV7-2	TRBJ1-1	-	TGTGCCAGCAGCTTAAGAGTTAAGGGGATAGCTTTCTTT	CASSLRVKGIAFF
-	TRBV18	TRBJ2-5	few	TGTGCCAGCTCACCAATCACCAGGGCCCAAGAGACCCAGTACTTC	CASSPITRAQETQYF
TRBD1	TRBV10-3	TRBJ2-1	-	TGTGCCATCAGTGATGAGGACAGGGATCACAATGAGCAGTTCTTC	CAISDEDRDHNEQFF
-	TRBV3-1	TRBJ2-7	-	TGTGCCAGCAGCCAAGGGGGCGCGAACTACGAGCAGTACTTC	CASSQGGANYEQYF
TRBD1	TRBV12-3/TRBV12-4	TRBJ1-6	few	TGTGCCAGCAGGAGGACAGGGCTGTCACCCCTCCACTTT	CASRRTGLSPLHF
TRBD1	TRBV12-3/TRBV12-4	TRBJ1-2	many	TGTGCCAGCAGTCCCCGAGGACAGGGGAACTATGGCTACACCTTC	CASSPRGQGNYGYTF
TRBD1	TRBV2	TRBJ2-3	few	TGTGCCAGCAGTGGGTCGGGACAGGGGAGGGCTACGCAGTATTTT	CASSGSGQGRATQYF
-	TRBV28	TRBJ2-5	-	TGTGCCAGCAAAAAGGCGTTGGGGGGACAAGAGACCCAGTACTTC	CASKKALGGQETQYF
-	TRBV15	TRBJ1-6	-	TGTGCCACCTCTCAGGATCTTTATAATTCACCCCTCCACTTT	CATSQDLYNSPLHF
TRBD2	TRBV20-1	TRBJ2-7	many	TGCAGTGCTATCCCTAGCGGGGGAAGCCTCTACGAGCAGTACTTC	CSAIPSGGSLYEQYF
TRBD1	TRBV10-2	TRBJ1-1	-	TGCGCCAGCAGACCGACAGGGGCGAACACTGAAGCTTTCTTT	CASRPTGANTEAFF
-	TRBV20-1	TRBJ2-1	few	TGCAGTGCTAGATCCCTAGGGCTACCCTTGGGTGGTGAGCAGTTCTTC	CSARSLGLPLGGEQFF
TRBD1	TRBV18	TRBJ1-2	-	TGTGCCAGCTCCCCCGACAGGGGGGACTATGGCTACACCTTC	CASSPDRGDYGYTF
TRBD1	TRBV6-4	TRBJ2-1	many	TGTGCCAGCAGTGGCCGACAGGGGGCCGACAATGAGCAGTTCTTC	CASSGRQGADNEQFF
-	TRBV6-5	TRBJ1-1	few	TGTGCCAGCAGCCCACAGGGAGTCTCCATGAACACTGAAGCTTTCTTT	CASSPQGVSMNTEAFF